This T cell receptor beta chain was profiled in a study of blood T cells in healthy people across ages. Study results and limitations: Both naive CD4+ cell counts and diversity were greater in long-lived donors than in aged donors.

With a J-beta primer mix and a sample-barcoded 5' primer, a second PCR ran about 7 to 12 cycles. MiXCR, run by TCRdb on the 5' RACE reads, gives a single entry per CDR3 protein. This sample carries about 1.6 million distinct CDR3 sequences, around 35% of them seen once, and the ten largest clones take roughly 12%. This CDR3 is built from 15 residues. CDR1 is KGHDR, CDR2 SFDVKD, per germline. Each donor's blood draw was roughly 9.8 milliliters of peripheral blood. This clonotype was recorded a few times. The antigen is unknown. The sample comprised blood. The sequence was collected from a woman under 40 in good health. The chain joins TRBV24-1 to TRBJ2-5; D remains ambiguous. The end of the DNA aligns better with TRBJ2-7, so the J call may be wrong. The CDR3 region is CATSDFHRIAYEQYF. For the CDR3, the DNA is TGTGCCACCAGTGATTTCCATCGGATAGCCTACGAGCAGTACTTC.